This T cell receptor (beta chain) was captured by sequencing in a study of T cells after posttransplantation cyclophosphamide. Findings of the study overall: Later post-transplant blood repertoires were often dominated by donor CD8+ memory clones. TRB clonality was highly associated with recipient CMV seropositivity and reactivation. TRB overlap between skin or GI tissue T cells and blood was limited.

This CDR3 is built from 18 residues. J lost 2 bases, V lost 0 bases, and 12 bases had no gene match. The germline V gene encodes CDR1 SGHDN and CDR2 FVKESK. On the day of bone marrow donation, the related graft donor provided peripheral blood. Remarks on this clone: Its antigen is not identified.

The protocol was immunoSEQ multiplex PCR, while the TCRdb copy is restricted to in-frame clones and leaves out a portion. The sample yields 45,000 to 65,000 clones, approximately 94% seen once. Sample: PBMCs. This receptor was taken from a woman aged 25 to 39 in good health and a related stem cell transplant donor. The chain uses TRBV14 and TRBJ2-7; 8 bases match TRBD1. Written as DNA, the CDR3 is TGTGCCAGCAGCCAAGAAAGTTGGTATGGACAGGGTCCCTACGAGCAGTACTTC. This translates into CASSQESWYGQGPYEQYF.